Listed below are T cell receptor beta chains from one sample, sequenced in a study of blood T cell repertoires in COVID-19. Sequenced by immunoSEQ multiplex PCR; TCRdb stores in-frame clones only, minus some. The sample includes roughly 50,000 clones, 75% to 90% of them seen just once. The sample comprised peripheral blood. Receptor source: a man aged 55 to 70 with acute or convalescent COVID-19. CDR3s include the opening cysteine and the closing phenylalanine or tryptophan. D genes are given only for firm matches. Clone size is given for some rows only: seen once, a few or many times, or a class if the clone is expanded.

CDR3: CASSPQAGEAGYTF
DNA: TGTGCTAGCTCACCACAAGCAGGGGAAGCTGGCTACACCTTC
size: .
J: TRBJ1-2
length: 14
D: .
V: TRBV18

CDR3: CAWSVRGGGRVNEKLFF
DNA: TGTGCCTGGAGTGTACGGGGAGGGGGACGGGTTAATGAAAAACTGTTTTTT
size: .
J: TRBJ1-4
length: 17
D: .
V: TRBV30

CDR3: CASRNGGEIIGELFF
DNA: TGCGCCAGCAGAAATGGAGGGGAGATAATCGGGGAGCTGTTTTTT
size: .
J: TRBJ2-2
length: 15
D: .
V: TRBV5-1

CDR3: CASSPPNRAGGYTF
DNA: TGTGCCAGCTCACCACCGAACAGGGCGGGTGGCTACACCTTC
size: .
J: TRBJ1-2
length: 14
D: .
V: TRBV18

CDR3: CATVPRTSGSNEQFF
DNA: TGTGCCACCGTCCCCCGGACTAGCGGCTCCAATGAGCAGTTCTTC
size: .
J: TRBJ2-1
length: 15
D: TRBD2
V: TRBV24-1

CDR3: CATSLHRVSSGNTIYF
DNA: TGTGCCACCAGCCTTCACAGGGTTAGCTCTGGAAACACCATATATTTT
size: .
J: TRBJ1-3
length: 16
D: .
V: TRBV15

CDR3: CASSEDLGRGRYTF
DNA: TGTGCCAGCAGTGAAGATTTGGGCAGGGGCCGCTACACCTTC
size: .
J: TRBJ1-2
length: 14
D: .
V: TRBV2

CDR3: CASSIQAGPPYEQYF
DNA: TGTGCCAGTAGTATTCAAGCAGGGCCCCCCTACGAGCAGTACTTC
size: .
J: TRBJ2-7
length: 15
D: .
V: TRBV19

CDR3: CASRTSGRVDTQYF
DNA: TGTGCCAGCAGGACTAGCGGGAGAGTTGATACGCAGTATTTT
size: once
J: TRBJ2-3
length: 14
D: TRBD2
V: TRBV5-6

CDR3: CASSFSGTGELFF
DNA: TGCGCCAGCAGCTTCAGCGGCACCGGGGAGCTGTTTTTT
size: .
J: TRBJ2-2
length: 13
D: .
V: TRBV5-1

CDR3: CASSLDRGDTIYF
DNA: TGTGCCAGCAGCCTCGACAGGGGTGACACCATATATTTT
size: .
J: TRBJ1-3
length: 13
D: TRBD1
V: TRBV11-2

CDR3: CASSQGLAGFGGEQYF
DNA: TGTGCCAGCAGCCAGGGACTAGCGGGATTCGGAGGCGAGCAGTACTTC
size: .
J: TRBJ2-7
length: 16
D: TRBD2
V: TRBV5-4

CDR3: CASSVPGQRVYEQYF
DNA: TGTGCCAGCAGCGTTCCGGGACAAAGGGTCTACGAGCAGTACTTC
size: .
J: TRBJ2-7
length: 15
D: .
V: TRBV28

CDR3: CASTLAGGEGYEQYF
DNA: TGTGCCAGCACACTAGCGGGAGGGGAGGGCTACGAGCAGTACTTC
size: .
J: TRBJ2-7
length: 15
D: TRBD2
V: TRBV28

CDR3: CASSSAIGGLAARGELFF
DNA: TGTGCCAGCAGCTCAGCCATAGGGGGACTAGCGGCCCGCGGGGAGCTGTTTTTT
size: .
J: TRBJ2-2
length: 18
D: TRBD2
V: TRBV7-9

CDR3: CASSPSSGGSNQPQHF
DNA: TGCGCCAGCAGCCCATCTTCTGGGGGGAGCAATCAGCCCCAGCATTTT
size: .
J: TRBJ1-5
length: 16
D: .
V: TRBV5-1

CDR3: CAWSFGGEQYF
DNA: TGTGCCTGGAGCTTCGGCGGCGAGCAGTACTTC
size: .
J: TRBJ2-7
length: 11
D: .
V: TRBV30

CDR3: CASSLLGLRGTQYF
DNA: TGTGCCAGCAGTTTACTGGGACTTCGTGGTACGCAGTATTTT
size: .
J: TRBJ2-3
length: 14
D: .
V: TRBV6-5

CDR3: CASSLRGTSGRDQETQYF
DNA: TGTGCCAGCTCACTTCGGGGGACTAGCGGGAGGGACCAAGAGACCCAGTACTTC
size: .
J: TRBJ2-5
length: 18
D: TRBD2
V: TRBV18

CDR3: CATSDPKPADRGLDTQYF
DNA: TGTGCCACCAGTGACCCTAAACCGGCGGACAGGGGGCTAGATACGCAGTATTTT
size: .
J: TRBJ2-3
length: 18
D: TRBD1
V: TRBV24-1

CDR3: CASSPGVIETQYF
DNA: TGTGCCAGCAGCCCAGGGGTAATAGAGACCCAGTACTTC
size: .
J: TRBJ2-5
length: 13
D: .
V: TRBV5-4

CDR3: CASSDSGLGRVSEQYF
DNA: TGTGCCAGCAGTGACTCTGGGCTGGGCAGGGTTTCCGAGCAGTACTTC
size: few
J: TRBJ2-7
length: 16
D: .
V: TRBV6-4

CDR3: CASSLEERLNGYTF
DNA: TGTGCCAGCAGCTTAGAGGAGCGGCTTAATGGCTACACCTTC
size: .
J: TRBJ1-2
length: 14
D: .
V: TRBV7-9

CDR3: CAAAGTENTEAFF
DNA: TGTGCCGCAGCCGGGACAGAGAACACTGAAGCTTTCTTT
size: .
J: TRBJ1-1
length: 13
D: TRBD1
V: TRBV10-3

CDR3: CASNTGNTIYF
DNA: TGTGCCAGTAATACTGGAAACACCATATATTTT
size: .
J: TRBJ1-3
length: 11
D: .
V: TRBV19

CDR3: CSVVFGGGNNQPQHF
DNA: TGCAGCGTTGTTTTCGGGGGGGGGAACAATCAGCCCCAGCATTTT
size: .
J: TRBJ1-5
length: 15
D: .
V: TRBV29-1

CDR3: CASSPQWGAYNEQFF
DNA: TGTGCCAGTAGTCCCCAGTGGGGCGCCTACAATGAGCAGTTCTTC
size: .
J: TRBJ2-1
length: 15
D: .
V: TRBV19

CDR3: CASSFSGGPNTGELFF
DNA: TGTGCCAGCAGCTTCTCGGGAGGGCCGAATACCGGGGAGCTGTTTTTT
size: once
J: TRBJ2-2
length: 16
D: TRBD2
V: TRBV7-6

CDR3: CASSLAYRGGNTEAFF
DNA: TGTGCCAGCAGCTTAGCGTATAGGGGAGGGAACACTGAAGCTTTCTTT
size: .
J: TRBJ1-1
length: 16
D: .
V: TRBV7-9

CDR3: CASSSQGTGELFF
DNA: TGTGCCAGCAGCTCTCAGGGGACCGGGGAGCTGTTTTTT
size: .
J: TRBJ2-2
length: 13
D: .
V: TRBV7-3

CDR3: CASSPSGDLTLTDTQYF
DNA: TGTGCCAGCAGTCCCTCAGGGGACCTAACCCTCACAGATACGCAGTATTTT
size: .
J: TRBJ2-3
length: 17
D: .
V: TRBV6-6

CDR3: CASNTINQPQHF
DNA: TGTGCCAGCAACACAATAAATCAGCCCCAGCATTTT
size: once
J: TRBJ1-5
length: 12
D: .
V: TRBV28

CDR3: CASSLSPTSDYEQYF
DNA: TGTGCCAGCAGTCTTTCCCCGACTAGCGACTACGAGCAGTACTTC
size: .
J: TRBJ2-7
length: 15
D: TRBD2
V: TRBV6-6

CDR3: CASSLEAGVWETQYF
DNA: TGCGCCAGCAGCTTGGAGGCGGGAGTTTGGGAGACCCAGTACTTC
size: .
J: TRBJ2-5
length: 15
D: TRBD2
V: TRBV5-1

CDR3: CASSRDRSGNTIYF
DNA: TGTGCCAGCAGCCGGGACAGGTCTGGAAACACCATATATTTT
size: .
J: TRBJ1-3
length: 14
D: TRBD1
V: TRBV3-1/TRBV3-2

CDR3: CASSQTTRTDTQYF
DNA: TGTGCCAGCAGCCAAACAACCCGCACAGATACGCAGTATTTT
size: .
J: TRBJ2-3
length: 14
D: .
V: TRBV5-4

CDR3: CASSTRGGSTGELFF
DNA: TGTGCCAGCAGCACAAGAGGCGGAAGCACCGGGGAGCTGTTTTTT
size: .
J: TRBJ2-2
length: 15
D: .
V: TRBV5-5

CDR3: CASSLKGDYGYTF
DNA: TGCGCCAGCAGCTTGAAGGGGGACTATGGCTACACCTTC
size: .
J: TRBJ1-2
length: 13
D: .
V: TRBV5-1

CDR3: CASTPGQGLPSNTEAFF
DNA: TGCGCCAGCACCCCCGGACAGGGCCTTCCCTCGAACACTGAAGCTTTCTTT
size: .
J: TRBJ1-1
length: 17
D: TRBD1
V: TRBV10-2

CDR3: CASSPQGVGTEAFF
DNA: TGTGCCAGCTCACCACAGGGAGTGGGCACTGAAGCTTTCTTT
size: .
J: TRBJ1-1
length: 14
D: .
V: TRBV18

CDR3: CASSLGPGSSYNEQFF
DNA: TGTGCCAGCAGCTTAGGTCCGGGGAGCTCCTACAATGAGCAGTTCTTC
size: .
J: TRBJ2-1
length: 16
D: .
V: TRBV11-1

CDR3: CASRPGQGSPGTQYF
DNA: TGTGCCAGCAGACCCGGACAGGGGTCCCCAGGGACCCAGTACTTC
size: .
J: TRBJ2-5
length: 15
D: TRBD1
V: TRBV6-5

CDR3: CASSSPGSRGTGELFF
DNA: TGTGCCAGCAGCTCCCCGGGCTCCCGGGGCACCGGGGAGCTGTTTTTT
size: .
J: TRBJ2-2
length: 16
D: .
V: TRBV5-4

CDR3: CASSPLGRSGPGETQYF
DNA: TGTGCCAGCAGCCCCCTGGGGAGGAGCGGGCCGGGGGAGACCCAGTACTTC
size: .
J: TRBJ2-5
length: 17
D: .
V: TRBV3-1/TRBV3-2

CDR3: CASNIQGSVFNEQYF
DNA: TGTGCCAGCAACATTCAGGGGAGTGTCTTCAACGAGCAGTACTTC
size: .
J: TRBJ2-7
length: 15
D: .
V: TRBV5-4

CDR3: CASSGTRGHGDTQYF
DNA: TGTGCCAGCAGCGGGACGAGGGGGCATGGAGATACGCAGTATTTT
size: .
J: TRBJ2-3
length: 15
D: TRBD1
V: TRBV9

CDR3: CASYPRGGANQPQHF
DNA: TGTGCCAGCTATCCCCGAGGGGGGGCGAATCAGCCCCAGCATTTT
size: .
J: TRBJ1-5
length: 15
D: .
V: TRBV28

CDR3: CASSYVGRGETQYF
DNA: TGTGCCAGCAGTTACGTAGGCCGCGGGGAGACCCAGTACTTC
size: .
J: TRBJ2-5
length: 14
D: .
V: TRBV6-5

CDR3: CASSQIRGVFGEQYF
DNA: TGTGCCAGCAGCCAAATACGGGGGGTTTTTGGCGAGCAGTACTTC
size: .
J: TRBJ2-7
length: 15
D: TRBD2
V: TRBV11-2

CDR3: CASSPSAGQGSYEQYF
DNA: TGTGCCAGCTCACCTTCCGCGGGACAGGGTTCCTACGAGCAGTACTTC
size: .
J: TRBJ2-7
length: 16
D: TRBD1
V: TRBV18

CDR3: CASSTTDFYGYTF
DNA: TGTGCCAGCAGTACGACAGACTTCTATGGCTACACCTTC
size: few
J: TRBJ1-2
length: 13
D: .
V: TRBV28

CDR3: CASSEAGTGLYEQYF
DNA: TGTGCCAGCAGTGAAGCGGGGACAGGGCTCTATGAGCAGTACTTC
size: .
J: TRBJ2-7
length: 15
D: TRBD1
V: TRBV6-1

CDR3: CSASIADTQYF
DNA: TGCAGTGCTAGTATCGCAGATACGCAGTATTTT
size: .
J: TRBJ2-3
length: 11
D: .
V: TRBV20-1